What follows is one T cell receptor (beta chain) and its context. This clone appeared a single time. This receptor's antigen is unknown. No much larger clonotype is one base removed from it; base qualities were not supplied. The sample belongs to a study of blood T cell repertoires in COVID-19 (dated by TCRdb to the early 2020s). Notes on the research overall: Samples covering the acute and convalescent phases of COVID-19 were provided by collaborators in the United States, Italy and Spain. The prospective study material was composed of cDNA or gDNA derived from T cells, B-cell-depleted T cells, or PBMCs. Subjects who had been exposed to COVID-19, were actively infected with it, or had recovered from it provided the deeply sampled blood TCRbeta repertoires that made up the dataset. The repertoires were released in a freely available public database intended as a resource for research on the immune response to SARS-CoV-2. Samples were obtained from the ongoing ImmuneRACE study (first 160 participants) and from 1,254 subjects provided by 6 global collaborators. A de-identified subject ID, COVID-19 status, age in years and sex were almost always included in the sample metadata. HLA class I and class II types, where available, came from metadata supplied by the sample provider rather than from assay-based typing.

TCRbeta CDR3 regions were amplified from genomic DNA by means of the immunoSEQ Assay, a bias-controlled multiplex PCR. In the source study's methods: Within the assay, amplification of reference gene primers was used to estimate how many nucleated cells each sample contained. To quantify the absolute abundance of each unique TCRbeta CDR3 rearrangement, sequence reads were collapsed and filtered. For each sample, productive Simpson clonality was calculated as the square root of Simpson's diversity index over productive rearrangements. TCRdb carries this immuneACCESS record with in-frame sequences only. Its versions omit some clonotypes, under half of them owing to an unresolved V gene in the studies checked, with the rest unexplained. That table is the source of V, J and clone size, and D and trimming were worked out from the DNA. The sample data list about 430,000 clones, and 85% to 90% of these were observed just once. Approximately 0.96% of the sample comes from the top ten.

Including cysteine and phenylalanine, the CDR3 has 14 amino acids. Only the CDR3 part of the read is kept: 42 bases, read in frame from the first base. At the junction V is shortened by 4 bases and J by 4 bases; bases outside the gene matches: 5. CDR1 and CDR2 are drawn from the germline V gene (reference sequence): LGHDT, YNNKEL. Participants in the prospective study were aged about 18 to 95 years, lived in some 24 United States geographic areas, and enrolled through a virtual design. In the prospective study, participants were assigned to cohorts based on the clinical history participants reported in a screening survey and a study questionnaire. In the prospective study, whole blood, serum and a nasopharyngeal or oropharyngeal swab were collected from each participant by mobile phlebotomists. Participants in the prospective study had the option to provide additional blood draws and questionnaires over a roughly 2-month period. Before DNA extraction, blood samples from the prospective study were shipped at room temperature or frozen.

General findings and caveats noted by the study authors: Clinical and demographic metadata were provided uncurated, with the amount varying by source and participant.

Material: PBMCs or T cells enriched from blood (not recorded which). The chain is made from TRBV3-1 (or the pseudogene TRBV3-2) and TRBJ1-2, with TRBD1 matching 8 junction bases. This TCR was recovered from a woman in her 30s with acute COVID-19. The CDR3 protein sequence reads: CASSPQGAFYGYTF. Read as DNA, the sequence is TGTGCCAGCAGCCCGCAGGGGGCTTTCTATGGCTACACCTTC.